This entry is about one T cell receptor beta chain. CDR3 length: 14 residues. V lost 4 bases, J lost 2 bases, and 12 bases lay in between. Per the germline V gene, CDR1 is SGHDN and CDR2 is FVKESK. The sample originates from a study of control samples from healthy donors and cancer patients. Sequencing was performed with immunoSEQ multiplex PCR; in TCRdb, only in-frame clones are kept and a portion is missing. Counted here are about 86,000 clones, just under 95% occurring once; the ten biggest clones make up about 5%. The gene calls are TRBV14 and TRBJ2-7, with D tentatively TRBD2 (5 bases). Material for sequencing was blood. This sequence originates from a young woman in good health. The CDR3 spells CASSLGLTPYEQYF. The CDR3 region has the DNA TGTGCCAGCAGCCTCGGACTGACCCCCTACGAGCAGTACTTC.